This T cell receptor beta chain was recovered during a study of blood T cells in healthy people across ages. Study-wide results and caveats: A strong correlation was found between TCR beta diversity and the percentage of naive T cells.

It was with a sample-barcoded 5' primer and a J-beta primer mix that a second PCR of roughly 6 to 12 cycles was run. TCRdb processed the 5' RACE reads anew with MiXCR; each CDR3 protein has one entry. The sample holds around 990,000 distinct CDR3 sequences, 20% to 25% seen once. CDR1 is MNHEY and CDR2 is SVGEGT in the germline V gene. With 5 bases clipped from V and 3 bases from J, the junction kept 7 bases outside the gene matches. There are 15 residues in the CDR3. Comment on this clonotype: As yet, its antigen is unknown.

This same sample was also part of a study on T cells of mothers and their children.

V is TRBV6-2 or TRBV6-3 and J is TRBJ2-7; 10 positions match TRBD2. This receptor was obtained from a girl under 10 years old in good health. Sequencing used blood. CDR3 coding DNA: TGTGCCAGCAGTGACGGACTAGCGGCTTTCTACGAGCAGTACTTC. Translation gives CASSDGLAAFYEQYF.